This T cell receptor beta chain is drawn from a study of long-term antiretroviral therapy in people with HIV. CDR3 length: 13 amino acids. CDR1 is MGHDK and CDR2 is SYGVNS in the germline V gene. Study results and limitations: CDR3 length ranges were narrower in HIV repertoires than in controls. Investigators report no available data on ART adherence, viral resistance or therapy changes.

About this clone itself: The antigen is unknown. An end of the junction differs from the germline gene, which may be a read error.

Run at survey level, the immunoSEQ assay was version v3.0. For every sample, sequencing targeted roughly 40,000-55,000 T-cell genomes. Repertoires were generated with immunoSEQ multiplex PCR, while TCRdb's copy carries only in-frame clones and drops some. The sample yields fewer than 45,000 clones, 75% to 90% seen once. The sequence was obtained from a man aged 30 to 39 with HIV. This rearrangement joins TRBV25-1 to TRBJ2-7, with TRBD1 matching over 8 bases. This specimen consisted of unsorted PBMCs, obtained 3.4 years after starting antiretroviral therapy. The CDR3 spells CASSELGQEIRNF. The CDR3 nucleotides read TGTGCCAGCAGTGAATTGGGACAGGAGATTCGGAACTTC.